The clone carrying this TCR beta chain was counted between two and nine times. Its antigen is currently unknown. These data are taken from a study of OX40 agonist ivuxolimab in advanced cancers. Notes on the study in general: With doses of 0.1 to 3.0 mg/kg, CD4+ and CD8+ blood T cells had undergone clonal expansion by week 6. The average count of expanded clones was higher among CD8+ T cells than among CD4+.

The CDR3 is 13 residues long. Germline V gene sequence: CDR1 MNHNS, CDR2 SASEGT. V dropped 8 bases and J dropped 10; count of bases not matched to a gene: 8. The table came from immunoSEQ multiplex PCR; TCRdb's copy has only in-frame clones and leaves some out. This table has about 27,000 clones, over 70% appearing once. Patients were excluded for autoimmune disease history or systemic immunosuppression. The genes are TRBV6-1 and TRBJ2-1; TRBD2 matches at 10 bases. This clonotype was obtained from an adult with an advanced solid tumor such as melanoma, head and neck, liver or kidney cancer. This specimen consisted of CD4+ or CD8+ T cells sorted from blood, obtained in a trial of the OX40 agonist ivuxolimab. The CDR3 spells CASQLAGRREQFF. The CDR3 DNA follows: TGTGCCAGCCAACTAGCGGGGCGCCGGGAGCAGTTCTTC.